The 19 T cell receptor beta chains in this list originate from one sample, sequenced in a study of shared clonotypes between healthy human individuals. The method was immunoSEQ multiplex PCR; TCRdb's version includes in-frame clones alone and lacks a portion of them. In the table there are over 850,000 clones, about 80% of which are singletons. The sequenced sample was memory CD4+ T cells from PBMCs. The subset is: CD45RA-negative fraction. These receptors were collected from a man younger than 35 in good health. Some clones in this sample may be carry-over from other donors' samples.

The V gene is TRBV4-2, the J gene TRBJ2-7; D is perhaps TRBD2 (5 bases). Germline assignment: CDR1 LGHNA and CDR2 YNFKEQ. The CDR3 spans 14 residues. The V end lost 1 base, the J end lost 6 bases, and 13 bases lay between the germline ends. Here the CDR3 reads CASSQGGSSTEQYF. The CDR3 bases are TGTGCCAGCAGCCAAGGAGGGTCAAGCACCGAGCAGTACTTC.

The chain is built from TRBV4-2 and TRBJ2-3; 10 bases line up with TRBD2. CDR3 length equals 15 residues. V was clipped by 1 base and J by 9 bases; unmatched bases: 7. Looked up from germline, CDR1 is LGHNA and CDR2 is YNFKEQ. CDR3 amino acids: CASSQGLAGELTQYF. The CDR3 region has the DNA TGTGCCAGCAGCCAAGGGCTAGCGGGAGAATTGACGCAGTATTTT.

This clone was recorded a few times. This chain uses TRBV27 with TRBJ1-5; D is possibly TRBD1 (5 bases). V lost 8 bases and J 5 bases, leaving 25 bases between the germline ends. The CDR3 covers 17 residues. Per germline, CDR1 MNHEY and CDR2 SMNVEV (reference sequence). In DNA, the CDR3 is TGTGCCAGCGGATCTTGGTCCCAGGGCTCTGGACATCAGCCCCAGCATTTT. Translation gives CASGSWSQGSGHQPQHF.

The gene calls are TRBV19 and TRBJ2-5, with 9 bases aligning to TRBD1. Germline loops: CDR1 LNHDA, CDR2 SQIVND (reference sequence). The V segment lost 6 bases and the J segment 5 bases; nucleotides outside the gene matches: 10. The CDR3 is 15 residues long. The CDR3 DNA sequence: TGTGCCAGTAGCAAAATGGACAGGGGATCGGAGACCCAGTACTTC. Amino acid sequence: CASSKMDRGSETQYF.

V is TRBV5-1 and J is TRBJ1-2; maybe TRBD1 (5 bases). This CDR3 is built from 14 residues. Trimming cost V 0 bases and J 3 bases, with 9 bases left between them. The germline gives CDR1 SGHRS, CDR2 YFSETQ. Here the CDR3 reads CASSLGQQDYGYTF. In nucleotides, the CDR3 is TGCGCCAGCAGCTTGGGACAGCAGGACTATGGCTACACCTTC.

The CDR3 coding sequence is TGTGCTAGTGGTTTGGCTGGGGCCAACGTCCTGACTTTC. The encoded protein is CASGLAGANVLTF. The chain is built from TRBV12-5 and TRBJ2-6; D gene uncertain. The V gene lost 1 base and the J gene lost 2 bases, with 0 bases spanning the gap. Per germline, CDR1 LGHNT and CDR2 FRNRAP. The CDR3 has 13 amino acids.

The chain recombines TRBV11-3 with TRBJ1-5; no definite D call. With 4 bases removed from V and 2 bases from J, the gap between germline ends came to 15 bases. In germline, CDR1 is SGHNT, CDR2 YENEEA. This CDR3 region has 16 residues. The CDR3 DNA reads as TGTGCCAGCAGCTGCTCGGGTTGTCAGGGCAATCAGCCCCAGCATTTT. This encodes CASSCSGCQGNQPQHF.

V gene TRBV6-1 combines with J gene TRBJ1-2; no clear D gene. Germline V gives CDR1 MNHNS, CDR2 SASEGT. The CDR3 runs 13 residues. V shed 6 bases and J shed 6 bases, with 14 bases lying between them. The CDR3 loop reads CASRDQNLDGYTF. In DNA form, the CDR3 reads TGTGCCAGCAGGGATCAAAATCTGGATGGCTACACCTTC.

The chain joins TRBV2 to TRBJ2-2; D unclear. CDR1 SNHLY and CDR2 FYNNEI come from the germline V gene. Trimming removed 7 bases at V and 1 base at J, with 13 bases between. CDR3 size: 15 residues. The CDR3 bases are TGTGCCAGCAAAATTAGGGTATGGAACACCGGGGAGCTGTTTTTT. This gives the protein CASKIRVWNTGELFF.

This clone was seen a single time. A far bigger clonotype differs at one base, so this is likely a read error. The sample holds other DNA sequences that translate to the same CDR3. The V gene is TRBV18, the J gene TRBJ1-5; the D is unclear. In germline, CDR1 is KGHSH, CDR2 LQKENI. V lost 2 bases to trimming and J lost 4 bases, with 12 bases between them. CDR3 length: 15 amino acids. The chain's CDR3 is CASSPSGTNNQPQHF. CDR3 DNA: TGTGCCAGCTCACCATCCGGAACAAATAATCAGCCCCAGCATTTT.

In its sample, this clone was seen a few times. The V and J genes are TRBV29-1 and TRBJ2-6; 7 bases fit TRBD2. The V gene end was trimmed by 3 bases and the J gene end by 9 bases; junction bases not matched to a gene: 5. The CDR3 totals 13 residues. The germline CDR1 and CDR2 sequences are SQVTM and ANQGSEA. This chain's CDR3 is CSVDSWEGNVLTF. In DNA form, the CDR3 reads TGCAGCGTTGATAGTTGGGAGGGCAACGTCCTGACTTTC.

This clone was recorded a few times. The genes are TRBV2 and TRBJ2-1, with 12 nucleotides matching TRBD2. Trimming took 7 bases from V and 9 from J; bases not matched to a gene: 13. Germline V gives CDR1 SNHLY, CDR2 FYNNEI. There are 16 residues in the CDR3. The CDR3 nucleotides are TGTGCCAGCAACCCAAAATCTAGCGGGAGGGCCGGTGAGCAGTTCTTC. It is translated as CASNPKSSGRAGEQFF.

In this sample, this clone turned up a few times. The V and J genes are TRBV6-1 and TRBJ1-2; TRBD1 aligns across 8 bases. V shed 4 bases and J 4 bases; nucleotides not matched to a gene: 2. The CDR3 has 13 amino acids. Germline V gene lookup returns CDR1 MNHNS and CDR2 SASEGT. CDR3 residues: CASSATGGYGYTF. In DNA form, the CDR3 reads TGTGCCAGCAGTGCCACAGGGGGCTATGGCTACACCTTC.

The rearrangement joins TRBV11-3 to TRBJ2-2, with unresolved D. This CDR3 region has 15 residues. Germline-derived CDR1 and CDR2 are SGHNT and YENEEA. Trimming stripped 0 bases from V and 1 base from J, with 6 bases between. CDR3 amino acids: CASSLEWGNTGELFF. CDR3 DNA: TGTGCCAGCAGCTTAGAATGGGGGAACACCGGGGAGCTGTTTTTT. The full variable domain, with the rest looked up from reference TRBV11-3 and TRBJ2-2, is EAGVVQSPRYKIIEKKQPVAFWCNPISGHNTLYWYLQNLGQGPELLIRYENEEAVDDSQLPKDRFSAERLKGVDSTLKIQPAELGDSAVYLCASSLEWGNTGELFFGEGSRLTVL.

This clone occurred many times. The V gene is TRBV5-1, the J gene TRBJ2-7; 7 bases line up with TRBD2. In germline, CDR1 is SGHRS, CDR2 YFSETQ. CDR3 length: 14 amino acids. Unmatched junction bases numbered 11, after V lost 6 bases and J lost 5 bases. The CDR3 protein is CASKRDSGFNEQYF. The CDR3, as DNA: TGCGCCAGCAAACGTGATAGCGGGTTCAACGAGCAGTACTTC.

The chain is built from TRBV18 and TRBJ2-3; the match to TRBD2 covers 12 bases. Germline trimming cut 6 bases from V and 4 bases from J; bases unmatched to any gene: 5. Germline loops: CDR1 KGHSH, CDR2 LQKENI. CDR3 length: 15 amino acids. The CDR3 reads CASSLTSGSPDTQYF. The CDR3 nucleotides read TGTGCCAGCTCGCTGACTAGCGGGAGCCCAGATACGCAGTATTTT.

The chain links TRBV2 to TRBJ2-3, with D unresolved. With 7 bases removed from V and 7 bases from J, the gap between germline ends came to 15 bases. CDR3 length equals 13 residues. The germline CDR1 and CDR2 sequences are SNHLY and FYNNEI. This chain's CDR3 is CASIRPDIYTQYF. The CDR3 DNA sequence: TGTGCCAGCATCCGCCCAGACATCTATACGCAGTATTTT. The full variable domain, its missing parts supplied by reference TRBV2 and TRBJ2-3, is EPEVTQTPSHQVTQMGQEVILRCVPISNHLYFYWYRQILGQKVEFLVSFYNNEISEKSEIFDDQFSVERPDGSNFTLKIRSTKLEDSAMYFCASIRPDIYTQYFGPGTRLTVL.

V and J are TRBV14 and TRBJ1-2, with D hard to call. Trimming cost V 4 bases and J 5 bases, with 11 bases left between them. The germline gives CDR1 SGHDN, CDR2 FVKESK. CDR3 length: 13 amino acids. The CDR3 region is CASSPYVRYGYTF. CDR3 DNA: TGTGCCAGCAGCCCCTACGTCCGGTATGGCTACACCTTC.

Regarding this clone: A far larger clone is one nucleotide away, so this likely arose from a read error. Other DNA sequences in the sample encode the same CDR3. The chain couples TRBV30 to TRBJ1-5; D is ambiguous. The CDR3 spans 12 residues. The germline V gene encodes CDR1 GTSNPN and CDR2 SVGIG (reference sequence). Written as DNA, the CDR3 is TGCGCCTGGGCGGAGTACAATCAGCCCCAGCATTTT. It is translated as CAWAEYNQPQHF. Complete variable domain (other parts from reference TRBV30 and TRBJ1-5): SQTIHQWPATLVQPVGSPLSLECTVEGTSNPNLYWYRQAAGRGLQLLFYSVGIGQISSEVPQNLSASRPQDRQFILSSKKLLLSDSGFYLCAWAEYNQPQHFGDGTRLSIL.